Shown below are 32 T cell receptor beta chains from a single sample sequenced in a study of CD8 T cells in Susac syndrome. After extraction with the RNeasy kit, roughly 0.5 to 1 ug of the RNA was reverse transcribed using random hexamers. MiXCR, applied by TCRdb to the immunoSEQ multiplex PCR reads, yields one record per CDR3 protein. The table has approximately 220,000 distinct CDR3 sequences, about 90% seen once. The specimen was CD8+ T cells from PBMCs. All receptors come from a human donor with multiple sclerosis.

The chain carries TRBV4-1 and TRBJ2-3; 7 nucleotides line up with TRBD2. The germline gives CDR1 MGHRA, CDR2 YSYEKL. The V segment lost 6 bases and the J segment 6 bases; nucleotides outside the gene matches: 12. The CDR3 extends over 15 amino acids. The CDR3 is CASRLTSVGHDTQYF. Written as DNA, the CDR3 is TGCGCCAGCAGGCTTACTAGCGTCGGGCATGATACGCAGTATTTT.

The rearrangement uses TRBV20-1 and TRBJ2-7, with D perhaps TRBD2 (5 bases). CDR1 is DFQATT, CDR2 SNEGSKA, per germline (reference sequence). V dropped 6 bases and J dropped 2 bases, with 20 bases sitting between them. The CDR3 extends over 15 amino acids. The CDR3 here is CSAVQSPGIAYEQYF. The CDR3 coding sequence is TGCAGTGCCGTGCAATCCCCGGGAATCGCCTACGAGCAGTACTTC.

The rearrangement links TRBV7-6 to TRBJ2-1; D may be TRBD1 (8 bases). The CDR3 has 15 amino acids. CDR1 and CDR2 (germline): SGHVS, FNYEAQ. Trimming shortened V by 4 bases and J by 3 bases, and 13 bases separated the two germline ends. Written as DNA, the CDR3 is TGTGCCAGCAGCTCTACAGGGGGGGACTACAATGAGCAGTTCTTC. It specifies CASSSTGGDYNEQFF.

J is TRBJ2-5 and V is TRBV9; D remains unclear. The CDR3 is 13 amino acids. The germline CDR1 and CDR2 sequences are SGDLS and YYNGEE. V lost 0 bases and J 3 bases, leaving 6 bases between the germline ends. The CDR3 loop is CASSVGPEETQYF. For the CDR3, the DNA is TGTGCCAGCAGCGTAGGCCCAGAAGAGACCCAGTACTTC.

This sequence joins TRBV20-1 and TRBJ2-7; D is undetermined. Germline values: CDR1 DFQATT, CDR2 SNEGSKA (reference sequence). V lost 0 bases, J lost 0 bases, and 9 bases lay in between. The CDR3 sequence is 14 residues long. CDR3 loop: CSARDATSSYEQYF. CDR3 coding DNA: TGCAGTGCTAGAGATGCAACAAGCTCCTACGAGCAGTACTTC.

This chain links TRBV4-3 with TRBJ2-7; possibly TRBD2 for D (6 bases). Germline assignment: CDR1 LGHNA and CDR2 YSLEER. Trimming stripped 0 bases from V and 2 bases from J, with 11 bases between. The CDR3 has 15 residues. The CDR3 here is CASSQDVGGAYEQYF. The CDR3 DNA reads as TGCGCCAGCAGCCAAGACGTCGGGGGAGCCTACGAGCAGTACTTC.

The chain carries TRBV13 and TRBJ2-7, with TRBD2 matching over 11 bases. V was clipped by 3 bases and J by 5 bases; unmatched bases: 6. The CDR3 extends over 15 amino acids. Per germline, CDR1 PRHDT and CDR2 FYEKMQ (reference sequence). CDR3 bases: TGTGCCAGCAGCTTCACTAGCGGGAGTCCCCACGAGCAGTACTTC. Amino acids: CASSFTSGSPHEQYF.

This clonotype appeared a few times. The chain uses TRBV11-2 and TRBJ2-1; 7 positions agree with TRBD2. The CDR3 contains 16 residues. V trimming: 5 bases; J trimming: 5 bases; junction bases outside the gene matches: 12. Germline V gene lookup returns CDR1 SGHAT and CDR2 FQNNGV. The CDR3 coding sequence is TGTGCCAGCAGCCCGGGACTATCTCCCGTCCACAATGAGCAGTTCTTC. It yields the protein CASSPGLSPVHNEQFF.

This chain joins TRBV13 and TRBJ1-2; perhaps TRBD1 as D (6 bases). V lost 1 base, J lost 4 bases, and 16 bases lay in between. The CDR3 totals 16 residues. CDR1 is PRHDT, CDR2 FYEKMQ, per germline (reference sequence). DNA for the CDR3: TGTGCCAGCAGCTTAGAGAACGCAGGGGACATCTATGGCTACACCTTC. The encoded protein is CASSLENAGDIYGYTF.

The rearrangement uses TRBV4-2 and TRBJ1-5; unclear D gene. The germline gives CDR1 LGHNA, CDR2 YNFKEQ. There are 15 residues in the CDR3. The V end was cut by 0 bases, the J end by 2 bases, with 8 bases between. The chain's CDR3 is CASSQESIGNQPQHF. CDR3 in DNA: TGTGCCAGCAGCCAAGAGTCCATCGGCAATCAGCCCCAGCATTTT.

V and J are TRBV5-1 and TRBJ2-3, with a possible D match to TRBD1 (6 bases). CDR1 is SGHRS, CDR2 YFSETQ, per germline. The ends were cut back, 2 bases at V and 3 bases at J, with 16 bases in the middle. This CDR3 is built from 16 residues. CDR3 nucleotides: TGCGCCAGCAGCTTTTACAATACAGGGACGACAGATACGCAGTATTTT. Protein: CASSFYNTGTTDTQYF.

The V gene is TRBV7-9, the J gene TRBJ2-2; no reliable D call. CDR1 is SEHNR and CDR2 is FQNEAQ in the germline V gene (reference sequence). V was pared by 5 bases and J by 2 bases, with 6 bases between. The CDR3 length is 13 residues. The CDR3 DNA reads TGTGCCAGCAGCCAAATCAACACCGGGGAGCTGTTTTTT. This gives the protein CASSQINTGELFF.

A single count supports this clonotype. This sequence joins TRBV19 and TRBJ1-1; the D gene is possibly TRBD1 (5 bases). The ends were cut back, 4 bases at V and 4 bases at J, with 13 bases in the middle. The V gene's germline CDR1 is LNHDA and CDR2 SQIVND (reference sequence). The CDR3 has 14 residues. The CDR3: CASSRGLGGTEAFF. The CDR3 bases are TGTGCCAGTAGTAGAGGGTTGGGGGGCACTGAAGCTTTCTTT.

CDR3 bases: TGTGCCAGCAGCCCGTTGGCCGATCAGCCCCAGCATTTT. Translated, it gives CASSPLADQPQHF. The genes are TRBV27 and TRBJ1-5; D call uncertain. Looked up from germline, CDR1 is MNHEY and CDR2 is SMNVEV (reference sequence). This CDR3 has 13 residues. V lost 6 bases, J lost 5 bases, and 11 bases lay in between.

V is TRBV10-3 and J is TRBJ2-1, with a tentative D call TRBD1 (6 bases). V dropped 6 bases and J dropped 3 bases, with 9 bases sitting between them. Germline assignment: CDR1 ENHRY and CDR2 SYGVKD. The CDR3 is 13 residues long. The CDR3 bases are TGTGCCATCAGGGACAGTGGCTACAATGAGCAGTTCTTC. Its translation is CAIRDSGYNEQFF.

CDR3 sequence: CASSWGTGGYEQYF. Here the CDR3 DNA reads TGTGCCAGCAGCTGGGGGACAGGGGGGTACGAGCAGTACTTC. The chain has TRBV5-4 and TRBJ2-7, with TRBD1 matching over 11 bases. This CDR3 contains 14 residues. Germline V CDR1 and CDR2: SGHNT, YYREEE (reference sequence). With 3 bases clipped from V and 4 bases from J, the junction kept 3 bases outside the gene matches.

The chain combines TRBV27 with TRBJ1-2; 9 bases are a match to TRBD1. Germline trimming cut 4 bases from V and 7 bases from J; bases unmatched to any gene: 7. Germline V gives CDR1 MNHEY, CDR2 SMNVEV (reference sequence). The CDR3 spans 14 residues. CDR3 region: CASSSGQGIGGYTF. CDR3 nucleotide sequence: TGTGCCAGCAGTTCCGGACAGGGGATAGGTGGCTACACCTTC.

The CDR3 here is CASSSSRGLYGYTF. The CDR3 nucleotides read TGTGCCAGCAGTTCGTCCAGGGGTCTCTATGGCTACACCTTC. The gene calls are TRBV12-3 or TRBV12-4 and TRBJ1-2; D perhaps matches TRBD1 (6 bases). The V end lost 4 bases, the J end lost 4 bases, and 13 bases lay between the germline ends. CDR3 length: 14 amino acids.

The rearrangement links TRBV13 to TRBJ2-3; D possibly corresponds to TRBD2 (6 bases). V was shortened by 0 bases and J by 0 bases, with 16 bases between the two germline ends. The germline CDR1 and CDR2 sequences are PRHDT and FYEKMQ (reference sequence). This CDR3 contains 18 residues. The CDR3 here is CASSLGLIRETSTDTQYF. CDR3 DNA sequence: TGTGCCAGCAGCTTAGGCCTGATCCGGGAGACTAGCACAGATACGCAGTATTTT.

The chain uses TRBV2 and TRBJ2-3; 8 nucleotides line up with TRBD2. This CDR3 is built from 18 residues. V was pared by 4 bases and J by 1 base, with 13 bases of the junction left unmatched. The germline V gene has CDR1 SNHLY and CDR2 FYNNEI. The CDR3 DNA sequence: TGTGCCAGCAGTGCGGCCAGCGGGAGAGGGGTAGGCACAGATACGCAGTATTTT. Translated, it gives CASSAASGRGVGTDTQYF. Full variable domain (missing parts from reference TRBV2 and TRBJ2-3): EPEVTQTPSHQVTQMGQEVILRCVPISNHLYFYWYRQILGQKVEFLVSFYNNEISEKSEIFDDQFSVERPDGSNFTLKIRSTKLEDSAMYFCASSAASGRGVGTDTQYFGPGTRLTVL.

V is TRBV7-6 and J is TRBJ1-2, with D maybe TRBD1 (6 bases). The CDR3 runs to 15 residues. Trimming took 10 bases from V and 0 from J, leaving 18 bases between them. The germline V gene has CDR1 SGHVS and CDR2 FNYEAQ. For the CDR3, the DNA is TGTGCCACCTCGGACAGAGAATTAGCTAACTATGGCTACACCTTC. This encodes CATSDRELANYGYTF.

V gene TRBV2 combines with J gene TRBJ2-7, with 10 positions matching TRBD2. Germline assignment: CDR1 SNHLY and CDR2 FYNNEI. There are 18 residues in the CDR3. J was trimmed by 6 bases and V by 1 base; bases with no gene match: 15. The CDR3 DNA sequence: TGTGCCAGCAGTGAAGGGGCTAGCGGGAGTCCCTCGCAGTCCGAGCAGTACTTC. This translates into CASSEGASGSPSQSEQYF. The variable domain in full, with the rest retrieved from reference TRBV2 and TRBJ2-7, is EPEVTQTPSHQVTQMGQEVILRCVPISNHLYFYWYRQILGQKVEFLVSFYNNEISEKSEIFDDQFSVERPDGSNFTLKIRSTKLEDSAMYFCASSEGASGSPSQSEQYFGPGTRLTVT.

The rearrangement joins TRBV7-9 to TRBJ1-1, with 10 nucleotides matching TRBD1. V shed 6 bases, J shed 11 bases, and the junction held 15 bases outside the gene matches. The CDR3 has 15 residues. Germline V gene sequence: CDR1 SEHNR, CDR2 FQNEAQ (reference sequence). The CDR3, as DNA: TGTGCCAGCAGTCCCCCATACCTGGGACAGGGGCAGGCTTTCTTT. Amino acid sequence: CASSPPYLGQGQAFF. Looking up the rest from reference TRBV7-9 and TRBJ1-1 gives the full variable domain: DTGVSQNPRHKITKRGQNVTFRCDPISEHNRLYWYRQTLGQGPEFLTYFQNEAQLEKSRLLSDRFSAERPKGSFSTLEIQRTEQGDSAMYLCASSPPYLGQGQAFFGQGTRLTVV.

J is TRBJ1-6 and V is TRBV12-3 or TRBV12-4, with 7 nucleotides matching TRBD1. Unmatched junction bases numbered 5, after V lost 6 bases and J lost 6 bases. The CDR3 length is 14 residues. The CDR3 reads CASSPGGSNSPLHF. The CDR3 region has the DNA TGTGCCAGCAGCCCAGGGGGGAGTAATTCACCCCTCCACTTT.

The J gene is TRBJ2-5, the V gene TRBV28; D ambiguous. Germline-derived CDR1 and CDR2 are MDHEN and SYDVKM. The CDR3 totals 13 residues. V was shortened by 3 bases and J by 4 bases, with 9 bases between the two germline ends. The CDR3 is CASSFLPGETQYF. CDR3 in DNA: TGTGCCAGCAGTTTTCTCCCTGGAGAGACCCAGTACTTC.

The chain links TRBV7-9 to TRBJ1-4; TRBD1 is a possible D gene (5 bases). V gave up 4 bases and J gave up 7 bases, with 16 bases separating them. This CDR3 region has 15 residues. Germline CDR1 and CDR2: SEHNR and FQNEAQ (reference sequence). CDR3 nucleotide sequence: TGTGCCAGCAGCTCCTGGGACTTAGGGAGTGAAAAACTGTTTTTT. It translates to CASSSWDLGSEKLFF.

This clonotype appeared a single time. The chain recombines TRBV5-6 with TRBJ2-1; D is unclear. V was shortened by 3 bases and J by 3 bases, with 10 bases between the two germline ends. This CDR3 contains 14 residues. The germline gives CDR1 SGHDT, CDR2 YYEEEE. CDR3 sequence reads: CASSWADRYNEQFF. CDR3 sequence (DNA): TGTGCCAGCAGCTGGGCGGACCGCTACAATGAGCAGTTCTTC.

V gene TRBV15 combines with J gene TRBJ1-2; maybe TRBD1 (6 bases). V dropped 0 bases and J dropped 7 bases, with 12 bases sitting between them. The CDR3 totals 14 residues. CDR1 and CDR2 from the germline V gene are LNHNV and YYDKDF (reference sequence). The CDR3 sequence: CATSRDQGIGGYTF. The CDR3 bases are TGTGCCACCAGCAGAGATCAGGGGATCGGTGGCTACACCTTC.

This clonotype appeared once. The chain links TRBV29-1 to TRBJ1-2; D remains unclear. Trimming pared 4 bases from V and 4 bases from J, leaving 16 bases between. There are 14 residues in the CDR3. Germline values: CDR1 SQVTM, CDR2 ANQGSEA. CDR3 sequence: CSVVLTQAVYGYTF. CDR3 DNA: TGCAGCGTTGTGCTGACCCAGGCGGTCTATGGCTACACCTTC. Full variable domain (rest looked up from reference TRBV29-1 and TRBJ1-2): SAVISQKPSRDICQRGTSLTIQCQVDSQVTMMFWYRQQPGQSLTLIATANQGSEATYESGFVIDKFPISRPNLTFSTLTVSNMSPEDSSIYLCSVVLTQAVYGYTFGSGTRLTVV.

A few counts support this clonotype. V gene TRBV12-3 or TRBV12-4 combines with J gene TRBJ2-5; D gene unclear. The CDR3 loop spans 12 amino acids. Trimming stripped 3 bases from V and 4 bases from J, with 6 bases between. CDR3 DNA: TGTGCCAGCAGTTTGACGGGAGAGACCCAGTACTTC. Translating it yields CASSLTGETQYF.

This rearrangement joins TRBV7-8 to TRBJ2-5; D possibly uses TRBD1 or TRBD2 (5 bases each). Germline V lookup: CDR1 SGHVS, CDR2 FQNEAQ. The V gene lost 0 bases and the J gene lost 5 bases, with 19 bases spanning the gap. The CDR3 has 17 residues. CDR3 loop: CASSLALGDVTLETQYF. CDR3 in DNA: TGTGCCAGCAGCTTAGCGTTGGGGGACGTGACGCTGGAGACCCAGTACTTC.

The rearrangement joins TRBV30 to TRBJ1-1; no reliable D call. Trimming shortened V by 1 base and J by 5 bases, and 11 bases separated the two germline ends. Germline V gene data show CDR1 as GTSNPN and CDR2 as SVGIG (reference sequence). The CDR3 runs 13 residues. As DNA, the CDR3 is TGTGCCTGGAGTGGTGGGATGAGGACTGAAGCTTTCTTT. Protein product: CAWSGGMRTEAFF.